This T cell receptor beta chain was obtained from a study of human T cells and chemical hapten exposure. Regarding the study as a whole: With regard to DPC sensitization, TCRs above 1 in 1000 frequency did not change.

The table lists this clonotype with many counts. What it binds is not known. The CDR3 extends over 10 amino acids. The germline gives CDR1 MNHNS, CDR2 SASEGT. Trimming removed 11 bases from V and 6 bases from J, with 7 bases in between. Using its own MiXCR run on the RACE reads, TCRdb lists one record per CDR3 protein. The table lists around 200,000 distinct CDR3 sequences, roughly a quarter of them singletons. Time point described: patch test 3, about 24 weeks after DPC sensitization. The sample's treatment: therapeutic diphenylcyclopropenone sensitization with weekly scalp DPC. The sequences come from whole blood, collected in connection with sensitization to the hapten diphenylcyclopropenone (DPC). The chain uses TRBV6-1 and TRBJ2-2; D is ambiguous. This clonotype was sampled from a woman aged 40 to 50 with alopecia areata. Some clones in this sample may be carry-over from other donors' samples. Here the CDR3 reads CAVSPGELFF. CDR3 coding DNA: TGTGCCGTCTCTCCCGGGGAGCTGTTTTTT.